Presented here are 10 T cell receptor beta chains from one specimen sequenced in a study of blood T cell repertoires in COVID-19. Method: immunoSEQ multiplex PCR; TCRdb's copy keeps in-frame clones and lacks some. The sample lists approximately 210,000 clones, about 84% seen once, with around 4.5% in the top ten. Sequenced material: PBMCs or T cells enriched from blood (not recorded which). The source is a man aged 30-40 years with acute COVID-19.

The chain combines TRBV2 with TRBJ1-5; perhaps TRBD1 as D (6 bases). CDR3 length equals 12 residues. V was shortened by 7 bases and J by 16 bases, with 20 bases between the two germline ends. Germline assignment: CDR1 SNHLY and CDR2 FYNNEI. CDR3 region: CASTKGVSAPHF. The DNA for the CDR3 is TGTGCCAGCACCAAGGGGGTTTCAGCCCCACATTTT.

This sequence joins TRBV5-1 and TRBJ2-1, with D tentatively TRBD2 (6 bases). Germline values: CDR1 SGHRS, CDR2 YFSETQ. V shed 2 bases and J shed 6 bases, with 12 bases lying between them. This CDR3 comprises 14 residues. CDR3 region: CASSFLGGVNEQFF. The CDR3 DNA reads as TGCGCCAGCAGCTTTCTCGGAGGGGTCAATGAGCAGTTCTTC.

The gene calls are TRBV2 and TRBJ2-2, with 7 nucleotides matching TRBD1. Looked up from germline, CDR1 is SNHLY and CDR2 is FYNNEI. After removal of 6 bases from V and 5 bases from J, the junction contained 3 bases not matched to a gene. The CDR3 runs 13 residues. CDR3 amino acids: CASSLQGTGELFF. CDR3 sequence (DNA): TGTGCCAGCAGCTTACAGGGGACCGGGGAGCTGTTTTTT.

The CDR3 DNA sequence: TGTGCCAGCTCACCACCCCCAGGGGGGAACACTGAAGCTTTCTTT. Residues: CASSPPPGGNTEAFF. The chain couples TRBV18 to TRBJ1-1; 7 positions match TRBD1. V gave up 0 bases and J gave up 1 base; unmatched junction bases: 2. The V gene's germline CDR1 is KGHSH and CDR2 LQKENI. This CDR3 is 15 amino acids long. Using reference TRBV18 and TRBJ1-1 for the parts outside the CDR3, the full variable domain is NAGVMQNPRHLVRRRGQEARLRCSPMKGHSHVYWYRQLPEEGLKFMVYLQKENIIDESGMPKERFSAEFPKEGPSILRIQQVVRGDSAAYFCASSPPPGGNTEAFFGQGTRLTVV.

The chain couples TRBV18 to TRBJ2-1; 8 bases align to TRBD2. Trimming took 0 bases from V and 6 from J; bases not matched to a gene: 7. Germline-derived CDR1 and CDR2 are KGHSH and LQKENI. The CDR3 covers 16 residues. The CDR3 coding sequence is TGTGCCAGCTCACCACCGACGAGCGGGGGCCCCAATGAGCAGTTCTTC. Amino acid sequence: CASSPPTSGGPNEQFF.

This chain connects TRBV9 to TRBJ2-3, with TRBD2 identical over 8 bases. In germline, CDR1 is SGDLS, CDR2 YYNGEE. The CDR3 consists of 15 residues. Unmatched junction bases numbered 7, after V lost 5 bases and J lost 2 bases. The CDR3 spells CASSGSGVYTDTQYF. The CDR3 nucleotides are TGTGCCAGCAGTGGTAGCGGGGTTTACACAGATACGCAGTATTTT.

This chain connects TRBV5-1 to TRBJ2-3, with TRBD2 matching over 9 bases. J lost 1 base, V lost 8 bases, and 2 bases had no gene match. Germline CDR1 SGHRS, CDR2 YFSETQ. The CDR3 is made up of 13 amino acids. The CDR3 reads CASRLAGTDTQYF. The CDR3 DNA is TGCGCCAGTCGACTAGCGGGCACAGATACGCAGTATTTT.

J is TRBJ2-1 and V is TRBV27; TRBD2 aligns across 9 bases. V was pared by 6 bases and J by 4 bases, with 4 bases of the junction left unmatched. This CDR3 is built from 14 residues. Germline assignment: CDR1 MNHEY and CDR2 SMNVEV (reference sequence). The CDR3 nucleotides are TGTGCCAGCAGGGGGGGACTAGCATACAATGAGCAGTTCTTC. This codes for CASRGGLAYNEQFF.

This chain connects TRBV28 to TRBJ2-5; TRBD2 aligns across 8 bases. Germline V gene sequence: CDR1 MDHEN, CDR2 SYDVKM. This CDR3 spans 14 amino acids. Trimming removed 7 bases from V and 5 bases from J; junction bases left unmatched: 9. The CDR3 DNA is TGTGCCAGCACCAAATCGGGGGGGCTCGAGACCCAGTACTTC. This sequence encodes CASTKSGGLETQYF.

This clone was seen more than once but under ten times. This chain links TRBV11-3 with TRBJ2-5; possibly TRBD1 for D (6 bases). V was trimmed by 5 bases and J by 5 bases, leaving 21 bases between them. Germline V gives CDR1 SGHNT, CDR2 YENEEA. The CDR3 covers 16 residues. The chain's CDR3 is CASSPGQGKSSETQYF. CDR3 DNA: TGTGCCAGCAGCCCAGGGCAGGGGAAAAGTAGTGAGACCCAGTACTTC.